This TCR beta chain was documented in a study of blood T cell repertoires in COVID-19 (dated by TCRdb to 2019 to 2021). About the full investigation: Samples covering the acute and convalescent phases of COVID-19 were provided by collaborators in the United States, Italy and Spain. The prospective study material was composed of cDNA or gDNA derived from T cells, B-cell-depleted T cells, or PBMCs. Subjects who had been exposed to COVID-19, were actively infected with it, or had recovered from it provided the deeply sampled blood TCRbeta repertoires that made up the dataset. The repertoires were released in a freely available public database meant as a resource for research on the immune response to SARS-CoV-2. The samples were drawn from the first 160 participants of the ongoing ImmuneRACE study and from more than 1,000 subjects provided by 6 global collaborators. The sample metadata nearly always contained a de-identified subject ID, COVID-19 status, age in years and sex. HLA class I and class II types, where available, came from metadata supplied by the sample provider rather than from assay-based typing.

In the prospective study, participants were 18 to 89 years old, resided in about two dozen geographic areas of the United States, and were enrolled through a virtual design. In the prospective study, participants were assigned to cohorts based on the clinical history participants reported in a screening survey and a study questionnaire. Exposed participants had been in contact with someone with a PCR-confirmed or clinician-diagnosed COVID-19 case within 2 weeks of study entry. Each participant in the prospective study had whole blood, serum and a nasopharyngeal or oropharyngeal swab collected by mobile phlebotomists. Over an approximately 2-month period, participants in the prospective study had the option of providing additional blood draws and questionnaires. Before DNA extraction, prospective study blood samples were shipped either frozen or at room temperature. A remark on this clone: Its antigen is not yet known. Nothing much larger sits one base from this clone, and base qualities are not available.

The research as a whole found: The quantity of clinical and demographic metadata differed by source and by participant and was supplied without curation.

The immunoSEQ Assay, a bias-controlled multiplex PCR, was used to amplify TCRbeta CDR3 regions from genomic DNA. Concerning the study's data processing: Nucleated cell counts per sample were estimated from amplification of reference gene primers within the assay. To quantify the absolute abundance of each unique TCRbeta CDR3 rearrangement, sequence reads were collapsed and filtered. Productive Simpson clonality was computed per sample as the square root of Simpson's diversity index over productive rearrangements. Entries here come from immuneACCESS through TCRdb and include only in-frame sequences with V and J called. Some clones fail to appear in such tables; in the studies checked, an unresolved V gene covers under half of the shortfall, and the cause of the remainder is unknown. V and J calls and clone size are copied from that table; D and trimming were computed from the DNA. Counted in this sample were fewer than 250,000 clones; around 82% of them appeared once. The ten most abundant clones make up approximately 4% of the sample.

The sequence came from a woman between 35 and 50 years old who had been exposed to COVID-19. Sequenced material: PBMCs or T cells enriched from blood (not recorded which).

The CDR3 region has the sequence CSGLEDRKPKTQYF. In nucleotide form, the sequence is TGCAGCGGCCTCGAGGACAGGAAACCAAAGACCCAGTACTTC. The sequence is built from TRBV29-1 and TRBJ2-5; 7 nucleotides in the junction match TRBD1. CDR1 and CDR2, per the germline V gene, are SQVTM and ANQGSEA. Spanning cysteine to phenylalanine, the CDR3 consists of 14 amino acids. The CDR3 DNA has 42 bases and is translated from base 1. Compared with germline, V lacks 7 bases and J lacks 6 bases; bases without a gene match: 14.